These 10 T cell receptor beta chains originate from one sample sequenced in a study of blood T cell repertoires in COVID-19. Using immunoSEQ multiplex PCR, the repertoire was profiled, and TCRdb retains in-frame clones only, with some absent. The sample lists fewer than 130,000 clones; 76% were seen once. Sequencing was done on a sample of peripheral blood. These receptors were taken from a woman aged 80 or over with acute or convalescent COVID-19.

The rearrangement joins TRBV6-5 to TRBJ1-6; no firm D call. Germline V gene data show CDR1 as MNHEY and CDR2 as SVGAGI. The CDR3 covers 14 residues. Trimming shortened V by 4 bases and J by 5 bases, and 9 bases separated the two germline ends. DNA for the CDR3: TGTGCCAGCAGTTGGTTCGGGGATAATTCACCCCTCCACTTT. Translating it yields CASSWFGDNSPLHF.

The genes are TRBV7-2 and TRBJ2-1; D is unclear. The CDR3 covers 16 residues. Germline loops: CDR1 SGHTA, CDR2 FQGNSA. V gave up 1 base and J gave up 0 bases, with 10 bases separating them. DNA for the CDR3: TGTGCCAGCAGCTTAGAGGCCGGGTACTCCTACAATGAGCAGTTCTTC. This gives the protein CASSLEAGYSYNEQFF.

The V gene is TRBV18, the J gene TRBJ2-5; D perhaps matches TRBD2 (6 bases). This CDR3 contains 13 residues. Germline values: CDR1 KGHSH, CDR2 LQKENI. The V gene lost 2 bases and the J gene lost 5 bases, with 9 bases spanning the gap. CDR3: CASSPMEGETQYF. The CDR3, as DNA: TGTGCCAGCTCACCAATGGAGGGGGAGACCCAGTACTTC.

This chain uses TRBV5-1 with TRBJ2-3; a possible D gene is TRBD2 (5 bases). Germline V gene data show CDR1 as SGHRS and CDR2 as YFSETQ. This CDR3 is 13 amino acids long. Trimming took off 4 bases at V and 2 bases at J, with 8 bases between the two ends. The CDR3 DNA follows: TGCGCCAGCAGCGGAGCGGACACAGATACGCAGTATTTT. Protein sequence: CASSGADTDTQYF.

This clone was seen more than once but under ten times. The V gene is TRBV27, the J gene TRBJ1-3; D possibly corresponds to TRBD1 (5 bases). V was shortened by 5 bases and J by 2 bases, with 10 bases between the two germline ends. In germline, CDR1 is MNHEY, CDR2 SMNVEV (reference sequence). The CDR3 runs to 14 residues. CDR3 sequence (DNA): TGTGCCAGCAGTCCAGCCAGGGCTGGAAACACCATATATTTT. Protein product: CASSPARAGNTIYF.

The chain links TRBV13 to TRBJ2-1; the match to TRBD2 covers 7 bases. This CDR3 is built from 19 residues. V trimming: 1 base; J trimming: 4 bases; junction bases outside the gene matches: 16. The germline V gene encodes CDR1 PRHDT and CDR2 FYEKMQ (reference sequence). The CDR3 here is CASSLETSAGDGFYNEQFF. CDR3 DNA: TGTGCCAGCAGCTTAGAGACGTCGGCGGGAGATGGCTTTTACAATGAGCAGTTCTTC. Looking up the rest from reference TRBV13 and TRBJ2-1 gives the full variable domain: AAGVIQSPRHLIKEKRETATLKCYPIPRHDTVYWYQQGPGQDPQFLISFYEKMQSDKGSIPDRFSAQQFSDYHSELNMSSLELGDSALYFCASSLETSAGDGFYNEQFFGPGTRLTVL.

V is TRBV12-3 or TRBV12-4 and J is TRBJ1-2, with D possibly TRBD1 on 5 matching bases. Trimming removed 4 bases from V and 8 bases from J, with 14 bases in between. The CDR3 length is 13 residues. CDR3 in amino acids: CASSSQGFQGYTF. CDR3 nucleotide sequence: TGTGCCAGCAGTTCGCAGGGATTTCAAGGCTACACCTTC.

The rearrangement uses TRBV24-1 and TRBJ1-1; D is unresolved. There are 10 residues in the CDR3. CDR1 KGHDR and CDR2 SFDVKD come from the germline V gene. Between the trimmed V and J ends, which lost 8 bases and 11 bases, there was a span of 11 bases. CDR3 region: CATIRNQAFF. The CDR3 DNA sequence: TGTGCCACCATAAGAAATCAGGCTTTCTTT.

The chain links TRBV5-5 to TRBJ1-2; TRBD1 is a possible D gene (6 bases). Deletions cut 3 bases from V and 4 bases from J, with 19 bases between. CDR3 length equals 16 residues. The germline gives CDR1 SGHKS, CDR2 YYEKEE (reference sequence). CDR3 sequence (DNA): TGTGCCAGCAGCTACAATGGGCCAGGGGTCGGCTATGGCTACACCTTC. Protein product: CASSYNGPGVGYGYTF.

The chain has TRBV6-2 or TRBV6-3 and TRBJ2-3; D gene unclear. The germline V gene has CDR1 MNHEY and CDR2 SVGEGT. V lost 6 bases and J 4 bases, leaving 8 bases between the germline ends. The CDR3 is made up of 12 amino acids. CDR3 bases: TGTGCCAGCAGCCTAGAGTCAGATACGCAGTATTTT. This translates into CASSLESDTQYF.